These T cell receptor beta chains were read from a single sample in a study of blood T cell repertoires in COVID-19. Sequencing was performed with immunoSEQ multiplex PCR; in TCRdb, only in-frame clones are kept and a portion is missing. The sample yields 140,000 to 150,000 clones, around 82% seen once. Sequencing used PBMCs or T cells enriched from blood (not recorded which). The origin of the receptors is a woman between 50 and 59 years old who had recovered from COVID-19. Each CDR3 is given with its conserved first and last residue. D genes are given only for firm matches. Some rows have no size entry. The others give once, few or many, or a class for an expanded clone.

v_call	d_call	clone_size	j_call	cdr3_aa	cdr3_nt
TRBV2	NA	NA	TRBJ1-2	CASSERRTMSGYTF	TGTGCCAGCAGTGAACGTAGAACTATGAGTGGCTACACCTTC
TRBV3-1/TRBV3-2	NA	NA	TRBJ1-2	CASSQDSRLLRDYGYTF	TGTGCCAGCAGCCAAGATTCCCGACTTCTCCGGGACTATGGCTACACCTTC
TRBV5-4	TRBD1	NA	TRBJ2-3	CASSSGQQASTDTQYF	TGTGCCAGCAGCTCGGGACAGCAGGCTAGCACAGATACGCAGTATTTT
TRBV4-2	TRBD1	NA	TRBJ1-2	CASSQAYRGGGYTF	TGTGCCAGCAGCCAAGCGTACAGGGGGGGTGGCTACACCTTC
TRBV10-3	TRBD1	NA	TRBJ1-6	CAISEGDRGDSPLHF	TGTGCCATCAGTGAGGGGGACAGGGGTGATTCACCCCTCCACTTT
TRBV6-5	NA	NA	TRBJ1-4	CASSYGQGIEKLFF	TGTGCCAGCAGTTACGGGCAGGGTATTGAAAAACTGTTTTTT
TRBV12-3/TRBV12-4	NA	NA	TRBJ2-7	CASSLAHSYEQYF	TGTGCCAGCAGTTTAGCCCACTCCTACGAGCAGTACTTC
TRBV5-4	TRBD1	NA	TRBJ1-2	CASSQDRVSSGYTF	TGTGCCAGCAGCCAAGACAGGGTCTCGTCCGGCTACACCTTC
TRBV11-2	TRBD1	once	TRBJ1-5	CASSLGQGVSLSNQPQHF	TGTGCCAGCAGCTTAGGACAGGGGGTGAGCCTTAGCAATCAGCCCCAGCATTTT
TRBV4-1	NA	NA	TRBJ1-4	CASSWPAGGGTTNEKLFF	TGCGCCAGCAGCTGGCCTGCGGGGGGGGGAACGACTAATGAAAAACTGTTTTTT
TRBV5-1	NA	NA	TRBJ1-5	CASSPGEDTSNQPQHF	TGCGCCAGCAGCCCCGGCGAAGACACCAGCAATCAGCCCCAGCATTTT
TRBV7-3	TRBD1	NA	TRBJ1-1	CASSSTGENTEAFF	TGTGCCAGCAGCTCGACAGGGGAGAACACTGAAGCTTTCTTT
TRBV4-1	NA	NA	TRBJ2-3	CASSLSGGEGADTQYF	TGCGCCAGCAGCCTTAGCGGCGGCGAAGGGGCAGATACGCAGTATTTT
TRBV4-1	NA	NA	TRBJ1-1	CASSQVTANTEAFF	TGCGCCAGCAGCCAAGTCACAGCGAACACTGAAGCTTTCTTT
TRBV12-3/TRBV12-4	NA	few	TRBJ1-1	CASSFSGVTEAFF	TGTGCCAGCAGTTTTTCGGGGGTTACTGAAGCTTTCTTT
TRBV19	TRBD1	NA	TRBJ1-1	CASSIRDSNTEAFF	TGTGCCAGTAGTATAAGGGACAGTAACACTGAAGCTTTCTTT
TRBV27	NA	NA	TRBJ1-5	CASSNGRGQPQHF	TGTGCCAGCAGTAACGGGAGGGGACAGCCCCAGCATTTT
TRBV4-1	NA	NA	TRBJ1-2	CASSQDRAEGYTF	TGCGCCAGCAGCCAAGACAGGGCTGAAGGCTACACCTTC
TRBV6-5	NA	NA	TRBJ2-7	CASSPDRNSYEQYF	TGTGCCAGCAGTCCCGACAGAAACTCCTACGAGCAGTACTTC
TRBV5-1	TRBD2	NA	TRBJ2-3	CASSLLAGPDSTQYF	TGCGCCAGCAGCTTACTAGCGGGGCCAGATTCGACGCAGTATTTT
TRBV19	TRBD1	NA	TRBJ1-2	CASSIGPQGDYGYTF	TGTGCCAGTAGTATAGGTCCCCAGGGGGACTATGGCTACACCTTC
TRBV5-4	TRBD1	NA	TRBJ1-6	CASSLGQGAPLHF	TGTGCCAGCAGCTTGGGACAGGGGGCACCCCTCCACTTT
TRBV6-1	TRBD2	few	TRBJ2-1	CASSEAAGLAPYNEQFF	TGTGCCAGCAGTGAAGCGGCGGGACTAGCGCCTTACAATGAGCAGTTCTTC
TRBV28	TRBD1	NA	TRBJ1-2	CASRPTGTYGYTF	TGTGCCAGCAGGCCGACAGGGACCTATGGCTACACCTTC
TRBV4-1	TRBD1	few	TRBJ1-6	CASSQVQGADSPLHF	TGCGCCAGCAGCCAAGTCCAGGGGGCAGATTCACCCCTCCACTTT
TRBV28	TRBD1	many	TRBJ2-1	CASLEGTGAVDEQFF	TGTGCCAGCCTAGAAGGGACAGGGGCAGTCGATGAGCAGTTCTTC
TRBV2	NA	NA	TRBJ1-5	CASSADAQGNQPQHF	TGTGCCAGCAGTGCAGACGCTCAGGGCAATCAGCCCCAGCATTTT
TRBV19	NA	few	TRBJ1-4	CASSAQIATNEKLFF	TGTGCCAGTAGTGCACAGATTGCAACTAATGAAAAACTGTTTTTT
TRBV6-5	TRBD1	NA	TRBJ1-4	CASSYSFLTGRLFF	TGTGCCAGCAGTTACTCGTTTCTGACAGGGAGACTGTTTTTT
TRBV3-1/TRBV3-2	NA	NA	TRBJ1-6	CASSHLTYNSPLHF	TGTGCCAGCAGCCATCTTACATACAATTCACCCCTCCACTTT
TRBV11-3	TRBD1	NA	TRBJ2-2	CASSSGQANTGELFF	TGTGCCAGCAGCTCCGGACAGGCGAACACCGGGGAGCTGTTTTTT
TRBV5-8	TRBD1	few	TRBJ1-5	CASSVRPGQGNQPQHF	TGTGCCAGCAGCGTCAGGCCGGGACAGGGCAATCAGCCCCAGCATTTT
TRBV4-2	TRBD1	NA	TRBJ2-7	CASSPHSGTGLFDEQYF	TGTGCCAGCAGCCCTCATAGTGGGACAGGTCTTTTCGACGAGCAGTACTTC
TRBV13	NA	NA	TRBJ1-5	CASSLGTGGQPQHF	TGTGCCAGCAGCCTAGGTACTGGGGGGCAGCCCCAGCATTTT
TRBV10-1	NA	NA	TRBJ2-2	CASSESSGSHTGELFF	TGCGCCAGCAGTGAGTCGTCCGGGTCTCACACCGGGGAGCTGTTTTTT
TRBV19	NA	NA	TRBJ1-4	CASSGNRAGEKLFF	TGTGCCAGTAGTGGCAACAGGGCCGGAGAAAAACTGTTTTTT
TRBV2	NA	NA	TRBJ1-6	CASRVGFSPLHF	TGTGCCAGCAGGGTCGGGTTTTCACCCCTCCACTTT
TRBV5-5	NA	NA	TRBJ1-1	CASSLTANTEAFF	TGTGCCAGCAGCCTTACAGCGAACACTGAAGCTTTCTTT
TRBV7-9	TRBD2	NA	TRBJ2-5	CASSLRTRTQETQYF	TGTGCCAGCAGCCTGAGGACTAGAACCCAAGAGACCCAGTACTTC
TRBV10-3	TRBD1	NA	TRBJ1-6	CAISGDRGFNSPLHF	TGTGCCATCAGTGGCGACAGGGGTTTCAATTCACCCCTCCACTTT
TRBV7-8	TRBD2	NA	TRBJ2-2	CASRSRGGNTGELFF	TGTGCCAGCAGATCCCGGGGGGGGAACACCGGGGAGCTGTTTTTT
TRBV27	TRBD1	NA	TRBJ1-5	CASSFYRGRGNQPQHF	TGTGCCAGCAGTTTTTATAGGGGGCGAGGCAATCAGCCCCAGCATTTT
TRBV3-1/TRBV3-2	NA	few	TRBJ2-1	CASSQVRAKQFF	TGTGCCAGCAGCCAAGTACGAGCGAAGCAGTTCTTC
TRBV20-1	NA	NA	TRBJ1-2	CSASGYGYTF	TGCAGTGCTAGCGGTTATGGCTACACCTTC
TRBV18	TRBD1	NA	TRBJ1-5	CASSPTGTGRPYSNQPQHF	TGTGCCAGCTCACCAACCGGGACAGGGAGGCCTTATAGCAATCAGCCCCAGCATTTT
TRBV28	TRBD1	NA	TRBJ1-1	CASDRGGRVAFF	TGTGCCAGCGACAGGGGGGGGAGGGTAGCTTTCTTT
TRBV6-5	TRBD1	NA	TRBJ2-7	CASSPGQLAYEQYF	TGTGCCAGCAGCCCGGGACAGCTAGCCTACGAGCAGTACTTC
TRBV7-9	TRBD1	NA	TRBJ1-5	CASSSDRAHNQPQHF	TGTGCCAGCAGCTCCGACAGGGCCCACAATCAGCCCCAGCATTTT
TRBV2	NA	NA	TRBJ2-1	CASIEGEGYNEQFF	TGTGCCAGCATCGAGGGGGAGGGATACAATGAGCAGTTCTTC
TRBV5-5	NA	NA	TRBJ1-1	CASSVRDTEAFF	TGTGCCAGCAGCGTCCGGGACACTGAAGCTTTCTTT
TRBV7-3	NA	NA	TRBJ2-3	CASSTSQGTQYF	TGTGCCAGCAGCACCTCACAGGGTACGCAGTATTTT
TRBV6-5	NA	NA	TRBJ1-2	CASSYSIVRTANGYTF	TGTGCCAGCAGTTACTCGATTGTGAGGACAGCCAACGGCTACACCTTC
TRBV7-9	TRBD2	NA	TRBJ2-7	CASSHSGARSYEQYF	TGTGCCAGCAGTCATAGCGGGGCGCGCTCCTACGAGCAGTACTTC
TRBV7-9	NA	NA	TRBJ1-1	CASSSMGANTEAFF	TGTGCCAGCAGCTCCATGGGGGCGAACACTGAAGCTTTCTTT
TRBV6-2/TRBV6-3	TRBD1	NA	TRBJ1-2	CASSSGTGGGYTF	TGTGCCAGCAGCTCCGGGACAGGGGGCGGCTACACCTTC
TRBV29-1	TRBD1	once	TRBJ1-3	CSVGRGGNTIYF	TGCAGCGTTGGCAGGGGGGGAAACACCATATATTTT
TRBV5-1	NA	NA	TRBJ2-3	CASSLTDTQYF	TGCGCCAGCAGCCTCACAGATACGCAGTATTTT
TRBV5-1	TRBD2	NA	TRBJ2-1	CASSLRASGVYNEQFF	TGCGCCAGCAGCTTGCGGGCTAGCGGGGTCTACAATGAGCAGTTCTTC
TRBV21-1	NA	few	TRBJ2-3	CASTTSGGAVDTQYF	TGTGCCAGCACTACTAGCGGGGGGGCCGTAGATACGCAGTATTTT